The clone carrying this TCR beta chain was recorded many times. Its matching antigen is unknown. Molecules of cDNA were individually given unique molecular identifiers that were attached to them. TCRdb reprocessed the 5' RACE reads via MiXCR and lists one record per CDR3 protein. The sample shows about 76,000 distinct CDR3 sequences, over 9% of them seen only once. The source of the sample is a study of early T cells in non-severe SARS-CoV-2 infection. Study summary: Chains stayed unpaired after sequencing of bulk RNA from unsorted whole blood.

Germline CDR1 is WNHNN and CDR2 is SYGVQD (reference sequence). V dropped 8 bases and J dropped 8 bases, with 11 bases sitting between them. The CDR3 has 11 residues. Study results and limitations: Using VDJdb, the matching emphasized anti-spike CD8 responses while missing private and CD4 specificities.

The receptor's source is an adult who was a healthcare worker with PCR-confirmed SARS-CoV-2 infection or an uninfected control (not recorded which). Sequencing used whole blood. The chain uses TRBV10-1 and TRBJ2-3; D could derive from TRBD1 or TRBD2 (5 bases each). The CDR3 spells CASSTGRTQYF. CDR3 nucleotides: TGCGCCAGCTCGACGGGGCGTACGCAGTATTTT.